A single TCR beta chain is shown here with its context. It has no known antigen specificity. Base qualities were left out, and no much larger clone turns up one base away. CDR1 and CDR2, looked up from the germline V gene, are SGDLS and YYNGEE. Relative to germline, V is missing 2 bases and J is missing 6 bases, with 7 bases of the junction outside any gene match. The CDR3 sequence holds 14 residues, the cysteine and phenylalanine included. The CDR3 DNA has 42 bases and is translated from base 1. Per the publication, the time point label means: patch test 1, 2 weeks after DPC sensitization. The sample's treatment or condition label, in plain terms: therapeutic diphenylcyclopropenone sensitization with weekly scalp DPC. Blood at each patch-test visit was drawn before the patch test was applied. Patients were considered eligible if aged 18 to 70, diagnosed with alopecia and deemed suitable for DPC therapy, and patients were excluded if pregnant. Total RNA was extracted from unfractionated whole blood collected in Tempus Blood RNA tubes.

Library preparation used RACE. The sample was run on a NextSeq 500. Library preparation attached unique molecular identifiers to individual cDNA molecules for quantitative, reproducible TCR counting. From each blood RNA sample, both TCR alpha and TCR beta chains were sequenced. The original methods were these. A median of around 100,000 TCRs per sample was observed, with a range of roughly 20,000 to 700,000. The Decombinator software suite was used to annotate V, J and CDR3 in the TCR reads. To make PS versus PT1 abundance plots, every sample was subsampled to the same number of TCRs (28,000). TCRs were defined as expanded if absent before sensitization and observed at least eight times at the 2-week time point. TCRdb reran the public reads through fastp at Q25 and MiXCR, keeping productive beta chains. A single entry per CDR3 protein holds the most common genes and DNA from its merged rows. The V and J calls were not made by the authors but by TCRdb's processing. For this sample the table gives roughly 100,000 distinct CDR3 sequences, of which roughly 9.6% were detected only once. Together, the top ten hold approximately 3.5% of the sample.

This sample is drawn from a study of human T cells and chemical hapten exposure (TCRdb year 2021). With regard to the full study: For sensitization, 2% DPC in acetone was applied to a roughly 2 cm by roughly 2 cm area of upper inner arm skin. Throughout the study period of 20 to 30 weeks, patients also received therapeutic DPC doses to the scalp every week. Most of the patients in the cohort were female, and the cohort covered alopecia areata with under or over 50% scalp involvement, alopecia totalis and alopecia universalis. Patch tests used Finn chambers with 0.01% DPC on the upper back, scored after 6 days by International Contact Dermatitis Research Group standards. Libraries were pooled for sequencing, and variation in per-sample TCR yields was attributed mainly to small differences in library volumes within the pool. In alopecia patients, the study followed how the peripheral blood TCR repertoire changed in vivo over primary and secondary sensitization to diphenylcyclopropenone (DPC), a hapten. Blood samples were taken from patients before sensitization (week 0) and then at 2, 6 and about 24 weeks after DPC sensitization. For TCR sequencing, blood came from 25 to 35 alopecia patients at anywhere from one to four time points (pre-sensitization, 2, 6 and 24 weeks). Broad study findings and their caveats: Because every patient had alopecia, a presumed autoimmune disease, the patients' immune response might differ from that of healthy individuals. Patch test score was positively correlated with the number of PT1 expanded TCRs, with significance at thresholds 8, 16 and 32 but not at 4. After repeated subsampling, the strength of the expansion versus patch-test correlation and the threshold at which it became significant changed. No change with DPC sensitization was found in the number of TCRs above 1 in 1000 frequency, and no evidence of global repertoire structure alterations was found. Compared with pre-sensitization or healthy control sets, expanded TCRs formed significantly more large CDR3 similarity clusters, which is consistent with antigen-driven responses.

The specimen was whole blood, collected in connection with sensitization to the hapten diphenylcyclopropenone (DPC). The V gene is TRBV9 and the J gene is TRBJ1-2; TRBD1 lines up with 7 middle nucleotides. The source is a woman in her 40s with alopecia areata. Some clones in this sample may be carry-over from other donors' samples. CDR3 reads: CASSVNRGDHGYTF. At the DNA level, the sequence is TGTGCCAGCAGCGTGAACAGGGGTGACCATGGCTACACCTTC.